The entry that follows covers one TCR beta chain sequence. Antigen unknown. Using immunoSEQ multiplex PCR, the repertoire was profiled, and TCRdb retains in-frame clones only, with some absent. The sample contains approximately 2.5 million clones, under 95% of which appear only once. These data originate in a study of shared clonotypes between healthy human individuals. General study results and limits: Sampling included only blood; tissue repertoires likely differ. Among the subsets, naive ones generally showed larger estimated richness than memory ones. Around 4.7% was the fraction of naive CD4 clonotypes found shared across a few donors.

Germline lookup yields CDR1 MDHEN and CDR2 SYDVKM. The V and J ends lost 7 bases and 4 bases respectively, with 11 bases between them. CDR3 length: 13 amino acids. This TCR was recovered from a man between 18 and 35 years old in good health. Some clones in this sample may be carry-over from other donors' samples. The J gene is TRBJ2-1, the V gene TRBV28; D remains unclear. The sequencing sample was made of naive CD4+ T cells from PBMCs. As for subset: CD45RA+ positively selected. The DNA of the CDR3 is TGTGCCAGCATGAATGACAATTACAATGAGCAGTTCTTC. Translating it yields CASMNDNYNEQFF. The full variable domain, rest sourced from reference TRBV28 and TRBJ2-1, is DVKVTQSSRYLVKRTGEKVFLECVQDMDHENMFWYRQDPGLGLRLIYFSYDVKMKEKGDIPEGYSVSREKKERFSLILESASTNQTSMYLCASMNDNYNEQFFGPGTRLTVL.